A few counts support the clone carrying this TCR beta chain. Its specificity is unknown. The junction and the germline gene differ at one end; a read error may be behind it. The primer mix had 60 Vbeta and 13 Jbeta primers. Method: immunoSEQ multiplex PCR; TCRdb's copy keeps in-frame clones and lacks some. Of 200,000 or so clones in the sample, over 60% are singletons; the top ten hold around 15%. This specimen belongs to a study of cytomegalovirus exposure and HLA in healthy donors. Findings and caveats of the study: TCR beta sequences reportedly predicted most subjects' HLA-A and HLA-B alleles accurately. An analysis done earlier found most TCR beta V segments productive about 87% or about 30% of the time.

The CDR3 extends over 13 amino acids. From germline, CDR1 is ENHRY and CDR2 SYGVKD. The chain employs TRBV10-3 and TRBJ1-1; the match to TRBD1 covers 7 bases. The receptor comes from a man aged 35-49 years in good health and CMV-seronegative. The material sequenced was PBMCs. CDR3: CAISELGTAPVIF. CDR3 nucleotide sequence: TGTGCCATCAGTGAGTTAGGGACAGCCCCGGTCATCTTT.